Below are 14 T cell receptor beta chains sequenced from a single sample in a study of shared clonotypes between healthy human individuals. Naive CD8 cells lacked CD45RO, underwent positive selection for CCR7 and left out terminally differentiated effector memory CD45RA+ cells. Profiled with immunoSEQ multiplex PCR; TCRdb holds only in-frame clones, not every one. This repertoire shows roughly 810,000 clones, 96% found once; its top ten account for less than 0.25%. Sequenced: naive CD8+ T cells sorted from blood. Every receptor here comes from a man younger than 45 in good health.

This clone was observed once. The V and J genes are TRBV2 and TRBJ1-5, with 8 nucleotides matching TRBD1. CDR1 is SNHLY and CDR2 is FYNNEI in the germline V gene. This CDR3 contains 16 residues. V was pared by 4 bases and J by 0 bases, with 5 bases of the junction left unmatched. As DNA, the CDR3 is TGTGCCAGCAGTGGGGACAGGACTAATAGCAATCAGCCCCAGCATTTT. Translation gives CASSGDRTNSNQPQHF.

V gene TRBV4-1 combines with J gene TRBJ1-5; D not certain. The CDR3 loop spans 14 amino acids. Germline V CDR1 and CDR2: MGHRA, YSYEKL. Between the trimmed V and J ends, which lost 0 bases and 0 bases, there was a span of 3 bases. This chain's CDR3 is CASSQEDSNQPQHF. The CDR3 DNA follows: TGCGCCAGCAGCCAAGAAGATAGCAATCAGCCCCAGCATTTT.

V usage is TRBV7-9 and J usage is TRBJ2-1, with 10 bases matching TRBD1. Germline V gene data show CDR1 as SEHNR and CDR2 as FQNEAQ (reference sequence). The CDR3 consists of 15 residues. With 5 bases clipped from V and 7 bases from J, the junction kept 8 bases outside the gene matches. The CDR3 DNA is TGTGCCAGCAGCGACGGGGACAGGGGAGAGAATGAGCAGTTCTTC. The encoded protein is CASSDGDRGENEQFF.

CDR3 sequence (DNA): TGTGCCAGCAATAAGGACATCTCCTACGAGCAGTACTTC. It translates to CASNKDISYEQYF. V and J are TRBV6-1 and TRBJ2-7; D perhaps matches TRBD1 (5 bases). This CDR3 has 13 amino acids. V shed 7 bases and J shed 0 bases, with 10 bases lying between them. Germline CDR1 and CDR2: MNHNS and SASEGT.

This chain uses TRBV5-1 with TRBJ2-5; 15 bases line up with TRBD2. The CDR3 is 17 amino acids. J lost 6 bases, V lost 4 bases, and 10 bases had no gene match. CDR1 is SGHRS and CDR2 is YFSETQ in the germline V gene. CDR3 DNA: TGCGCCAGCAGCCCGTGGACTAGCGGGAGGGCCGAAAAGACCCAGTACTTC. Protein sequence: CASSPWTSGRAEKTQYF.

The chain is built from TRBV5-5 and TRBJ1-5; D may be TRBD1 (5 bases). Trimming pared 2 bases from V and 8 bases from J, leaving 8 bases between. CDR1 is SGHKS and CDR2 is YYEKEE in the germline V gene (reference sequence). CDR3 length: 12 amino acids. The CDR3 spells CASSLMGEPQHF. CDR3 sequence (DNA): TGTGCCAGCAGCTTAATGGGGGAGCCCCAGCATTTT.

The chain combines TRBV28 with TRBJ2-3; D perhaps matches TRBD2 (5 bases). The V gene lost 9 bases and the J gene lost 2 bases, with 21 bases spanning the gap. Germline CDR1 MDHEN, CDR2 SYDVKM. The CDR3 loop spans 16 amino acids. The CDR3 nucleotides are TGTGCCAGTTCTCTTCACGGGCAGAGGGTCACAGATACGCAGTATTTT. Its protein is CASSLHGQRVTDTQYF.

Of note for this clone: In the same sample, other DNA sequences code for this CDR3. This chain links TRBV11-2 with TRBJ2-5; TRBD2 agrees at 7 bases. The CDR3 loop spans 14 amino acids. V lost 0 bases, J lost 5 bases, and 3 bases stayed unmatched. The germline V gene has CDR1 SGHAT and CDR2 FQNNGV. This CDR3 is CASSLEGGWETQYF. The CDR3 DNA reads TGTGCCAGCAGCTTAGAGGGGGGGTGGGAGACCCAGTACTTC.

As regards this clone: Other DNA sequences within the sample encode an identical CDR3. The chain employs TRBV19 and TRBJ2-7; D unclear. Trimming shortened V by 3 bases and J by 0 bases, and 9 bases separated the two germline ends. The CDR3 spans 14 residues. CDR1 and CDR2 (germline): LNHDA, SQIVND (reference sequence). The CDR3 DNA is TGTGCCAGTAGTATCGCAGCAAGCTCCTACGAGCAGTACTTC. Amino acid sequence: CASSIAASSYEQYF.

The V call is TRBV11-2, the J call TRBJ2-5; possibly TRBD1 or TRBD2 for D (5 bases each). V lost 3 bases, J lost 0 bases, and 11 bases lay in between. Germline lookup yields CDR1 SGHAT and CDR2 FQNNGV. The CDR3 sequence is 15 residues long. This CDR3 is CASSLGVLYQETQYF. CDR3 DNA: TGTGCCAGCAGCTTGGGGGTATTGTACCAAGAGACCCAGTACTTC. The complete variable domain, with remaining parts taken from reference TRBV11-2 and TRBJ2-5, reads EAGVAQSPRYKIIEKRQSVAFWCNPISGHATLYWYQQILGQGPKLLIQFQNNGVVDDSQLPKDRFSAERLKGVDSTLKIQPAKLEDSAVYLCASSLGVLYQETQYFGPGTRLLVL.

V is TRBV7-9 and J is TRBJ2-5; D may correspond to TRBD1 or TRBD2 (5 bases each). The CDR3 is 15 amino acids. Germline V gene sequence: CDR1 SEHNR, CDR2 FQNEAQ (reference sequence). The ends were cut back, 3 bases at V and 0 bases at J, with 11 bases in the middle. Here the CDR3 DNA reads TGTGCCAGCAGCTTCCTCCGGGGCCACCAAGAGACCCAGTACTTC. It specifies CASSFLRGHQETQYF. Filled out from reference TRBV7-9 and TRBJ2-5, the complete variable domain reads DTGVSQNPRHKITKRGQNVTFRCDPISEHNRLYWYRQTLGQGPEFLTYFQNEAQLEKSRLLSDRFSAERPKGSFSTLEIQRTEQGDSAMYLCASSFLRGHQETQYFGPGTRLLVL.

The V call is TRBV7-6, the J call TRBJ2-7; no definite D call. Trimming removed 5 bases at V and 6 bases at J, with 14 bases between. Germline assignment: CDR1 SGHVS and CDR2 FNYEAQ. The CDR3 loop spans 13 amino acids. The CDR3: CASSLSSQFEQYF. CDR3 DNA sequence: TGTGCCAGCAGCCTAAGCTCACAGTTCGAGCAGTACTTC. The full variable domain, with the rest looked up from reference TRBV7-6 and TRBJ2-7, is GAGVSQSPRYKVTKRGQDVALRCDPISGHVSLYWYRQALGQGPEFLTYFNYEAQQDKSGLPNDRFSAERPEGSISTLTIQRTEQRDSAMYRCASSLSSQFEQYFGPGTRLTVT.

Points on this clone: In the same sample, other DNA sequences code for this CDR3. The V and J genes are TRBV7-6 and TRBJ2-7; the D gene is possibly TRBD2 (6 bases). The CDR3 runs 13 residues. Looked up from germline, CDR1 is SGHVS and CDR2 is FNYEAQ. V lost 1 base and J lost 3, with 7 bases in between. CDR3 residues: CASSLGEVYEQYF. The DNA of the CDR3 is TGTGCCAGCAGCTTAGGGGAGGTCTACGAGCAGTACTTC. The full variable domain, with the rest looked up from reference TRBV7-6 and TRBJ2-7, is GAGVSQSPRYKVTKRGQDVALRCDPISGHVSLYWYRQALGQGPEFLTYFNYEAQQDKSGLPNDRFSAERPEGSISTLTIQRTEQRDSAMYRCASSLGEVYEQYFGPGTRLTVT.

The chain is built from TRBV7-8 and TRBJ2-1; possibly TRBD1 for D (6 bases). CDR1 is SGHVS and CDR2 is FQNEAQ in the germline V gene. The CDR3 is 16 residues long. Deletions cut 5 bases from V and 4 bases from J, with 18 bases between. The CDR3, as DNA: TGTGCCAGCAGCACGAAACAGGGACAATTTTACAATGAGCAGTTCTTC. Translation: CASSTKQGQFYNEQFF. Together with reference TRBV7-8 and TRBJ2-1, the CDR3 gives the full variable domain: GAGVSQSPRYKVAKRGQDVALRCDPISGHVSLFWYQQALGQGPEFLTYFQNEAQLDKSGLPSDRFFAERPEGSVSTLKIQRTQQEDSAVYLCASSTKQGQFYNEQFFGPGTRLTVL.